Listed below are T cell receptor beta chains from one sample, sequenced in a study of breast tumors, draining lymph nodes, adjacent tissues. TCRdb fed the multiplex PCR reads into MiXCR, producing one record per CDR3 protein. This table has 150,000 to 200,000 distinct CDR3 sequences, around a third appearing once. The sample comprised axillary lymph node tissue. These receptors originate from a female donor with breast cancer. Some clones in this sample may be carry-over from other donors' samples. CDR3s include the opening cysteine and the closing phenylalanine or tryptophan. A D gene is named only where the DNA matches it firmly. Rows may omit the clone size; those that give it use once, few, many or a size class.

CDR3 length,D gene,clone size,V gene,J gene,CDR3 DNA,CDR3 protein
15,-,many,TRBV20-1,TRBJ2-5,TGCAGTGCTAGAGAGTCCAGGAGCTACCAAGAGACCCAGTACTTC,CSARESRSYQETQYF
11,-,-,TRBV6-1,TRBJ2-2,TGTGCCAGCACTCATCAGGGGGAGCTGTTTTTT,CASTHQGELFF
16,-,many,TRBV5-5,TRBJ2-5,TGTGCCAGCAGCTCGAGGGACCTCTCATGGGGGGAGACCCAGTACTTC,CASSSRDLSWGETQYF
15,-,few,TRBV7-9,TRBJ2-7,TGTGCCAGCAGCTTAGCCCCCGAAACATCCTACGAGCAGTACTTC,CASSLAPETSYEQYF
14,TRBD1,-,TRBV28,TRBJ1-4,TGTGCCAGCAGCCCCACAGGGGGCGTTGAAAAACTGTTTTTT,CASSPTGGVEKLFF
13,-,many,TRBV12-3/TRBV12-4,TRBJ1-2,TGTGCCAGCAGTTTCGGACTGAACTATGGCTACACCTTC,CASSFGLNYGYTF
12,-,many,TRBV29-1,TRBJ1-2,TGCAGCGTTGACGATGGGCTTCATGGCTACACCTTC,CSVDDGLHGYTF
14,TRBD1,many,TRBV6-5,TRBJ1-2,TGTGCCACCCAGGACAGGGCATCCCTATGGGGCTACACCTTC,CATQDRASLWGYTF
15,-,few,TRBV27,TRBJ1-4,TGTGCCAGCAGTTTATCGGAGGCAACTAATGAAAAACTGTTTTTT,CASSLSEATNEKLFF
14,-,many,TRBV20-1,TRBJ2-1,TGCAGTGCTAAGTCGGGAAGCTCCTACAATGAGCAGTTCTTC,CSAKSGSSYNEQFF
14,-,-,TRBV9,TRBJ2-5,TGTGCCAGCAGCGCTTACAGGGCCGGGGAGACCCAGTCCTTC,CASSAYRAGETQSF
15,TRBD1,-,TRBV5-1,TRBJ2-3,TGCGCCAGCGGCAGAGACAGGGGAAGCACAGATACGCGGTATTTT,CASGRDRGSTDTRYF
13,-,many,TRBV7-9,TRBJ2-7,TGTGCCAGCAGCCCCTATCGTCTGCTCGAGCAGTACTTC,CASSPYRLLEQYF
15,TRBD1,many,TRBV7-7,TRBJ2-2,TGTGCTAGCAGCCTAGACAGGGGAAACACCGGGGAGCTGTTTTTT,CASSLDRGNTGELFF
17,TRBD2,once,TRBV3-1,TRBJ2-3,TGCGCCGGCAGCCAAGATGGTCTAGCGGTGGTCAGAGATACGCAGTATTTT,CAGSQDGLAVVRDTQYF
13,TRBD1,many,TRBV7-2,TRBJ2-7,TGTGCCAGCAGCGAGGGACAGATCCACGAGCAGTACTTC,CASSEGQIHEQYF
14,-,many,TRBV7-9,TRBJ2-2,TGTGCCAGCAGCAATTCCAGGGCTACCGGGGAGCTGTTTTTT,CASSNSRATGELFF
14,-,many,TRBV10-3,TRBJ2-7,TGTGCCATCAGTGAAATAGCAGACTCCTACGAGCAGTACTTC,CAISEIADSYEQYF
14,-,many,TRBV20-1,TRBJ2-3,TGCAGTGCTAGATCCCTAGTAGATGCAGATACGCAGTATTTT,CSARSLVDADTQYF
16,TRBD1,many,TRBV5-4,TRBJ2-1,TGTGCCAGCAGCGATGCCTTCTCCTTAGGGGGCGGTGAGCAGTTCTTC,CASSDAFSLGGGEQFF
23,-,-,TRBV6-1,TRBJ1-2,TGTGCCAGCAGTGCACCGGCAGGACGTGACGGGGCTGCTGGCACAGGGACGTCGCAAGGCTACACCTTC,CASSAPAGRDGAAGTGTSQGYTF
14,-,many,TRBV3-1,TRBJ1-4,TGTGCCAGCAGTCCTCGGGACGGCAATGAAAAACTGTTTTTT,CASSPRDGNEKLFF
14,-,-,TRBV9,TRBJ2-7,TGTGCCAGCAGCGTGGGGGCTAGTGGCTACGAGCAGTACTTC,CASSVGASGYEQYF
15,TRBD1,many,TRBV4-2,TRBJ2-3,TGTGCCAGCAGCCAACTGCTGACAGGGCAAGATACGCAGTATTTT,CASSQLLTGQDTQYF
16,TRBD2,-,TRBV5-6,TRBJ2-1,TGTGCCAGCAGCTTGCCGTGGGAGGGCCCTCACAATGAGCAGTTCTTC,CASSLPWEGPHNEQFF
14,TRBD2,many,TRBV20-1,TRBJ2-5,TGCAGTGCTCCGGGACTAGCACGGGAAGGGGCCCAGTACTTC,CSAPGLAREGAQYF
15,-,many,TRBV4-2,TRBJ2-1,TGTGCCAGCAGCCAAGTTCTTGAGGGAGTCAATGAGCAGTTCTTC,CASSQVLEGVNEQFF
15,TRBD2,few,TRBV27,TRBJ2-3,TGTGCCAGCAGTTTGACTAGCGGGGACACAGATACGCAGTATTTT,CASSLTSGDTDTQYF
14,-,many,TRBV5-5,TRBJ2-7,TGTGCCAGCAGCGGGGGACGGGAATCCTACGAGCAGTACTTC,CASSGGRESYEQYF
15,-,-,TRBV5-5,TRBJ2-1,TGTGCCAGCAGCTTGGGTTGGGCTTCCTACAATGAGCAGTTCTTC,CASSLGWASYNEQFF
12,TRBD1,many,TRBV20-1,TRBJ1-4,TGCAGTGCGGCAACAGGGGGTGAAAAACTGTTTTTT,CSAATGGEKLFF
15,-,-,TRBV7-4,TRBJ2-3,TGTGCCAGCAGCTTACTCGAGCTAGCGTCAGATACGCAGTACTTT,CASSLLELASDTQYF
12,-,many,TRBV30,TRBJ2-7,TGTGCCTGGAGTGTCAGTGGCTACGAGCAGTACTTC,CAWSVSGYEQYF
16,TRBD1,many,TRBV7-9,TRBJ2-1,TGTGCCAGCAGCCATATTTCGGGACAGGGCGTCAATGAGCAGTTCTTC,CASSHISGQGVNEQFF
14,-,-,TRBV7-2,TRBJ1-1,TGTGCCAGCAGCTTAGGGGTTCCGAACACTGAAGCTTTCTTT,CASSLGVPNTEAFF
15,-,many,TRBV6-6,TRBJ2-1,TGTGCCAGCAGTCCCATCCTCACAGGGACCTATGAGCAGTTCTTC,CASSPILTGTYEQFF
13,-,many,TRBV6-4,TRBJ2-3,TGTGCCAGCAGTGTTCGCCTAACAGATACGCAGTATTTT,CASSVRLTDTQYF
15,TRBD1,many,TRBV12-3/TRBV12-4,TRBJ2-3,TGTGCCAGCAGTATCCCGGGACAGCACACAGATACGCAGTATTTT,CASSIPGQHTDTQYF
15,TRBD2,many,TRBV6-5,TRBJ2-1,TGTGCCAGCAGCCCGGGACTAGCGGTCAACAATGAGCAGTTCTTC,CASSPGLAVNNEQFF
15,-,-,TRBV4-1,TRBJ1-3,TGCGCCAGCAGCCAAGGGACTAGCGTGGGGGACACCATATATTTT,CASSQGTSVGDTIYF
14,TRBD1,-,TRBV7-8,TRBJ1-2,TGTGCCAGCATGCCGGGACAGGGGATTTATGGCTACACCTTC,CASMPGQGIYGYTF
13,-,many,TRBV7-9,TRBJ1-2,TGTGCCAGCAGCCAGGGTTCGCTTGCCGGCTACACCTTC,CASSQGSLAGYTF